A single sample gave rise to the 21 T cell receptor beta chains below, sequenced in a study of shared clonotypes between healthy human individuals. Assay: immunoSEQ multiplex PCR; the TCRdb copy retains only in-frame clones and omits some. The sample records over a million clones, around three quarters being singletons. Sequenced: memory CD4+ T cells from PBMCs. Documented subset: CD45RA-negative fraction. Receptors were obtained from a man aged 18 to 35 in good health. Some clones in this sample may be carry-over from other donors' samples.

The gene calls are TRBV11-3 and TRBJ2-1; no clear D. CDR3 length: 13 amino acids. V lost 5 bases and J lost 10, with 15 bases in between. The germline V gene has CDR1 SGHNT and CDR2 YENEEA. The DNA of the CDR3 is TGTGCCAGCAGCCTAACTTTAGGAGCGGAGCAGTTCTTC. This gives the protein CASSLTLGAEQFF.

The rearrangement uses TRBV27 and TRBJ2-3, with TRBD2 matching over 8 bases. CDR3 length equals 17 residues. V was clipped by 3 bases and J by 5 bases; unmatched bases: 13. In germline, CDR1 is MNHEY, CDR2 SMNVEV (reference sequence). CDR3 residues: CASSLRSGLGGRDTQYF. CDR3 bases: TGTGCCAGCAGTTTGCGGTCGGGACTAGGCGGACGAGATACGCAGTATTTT.

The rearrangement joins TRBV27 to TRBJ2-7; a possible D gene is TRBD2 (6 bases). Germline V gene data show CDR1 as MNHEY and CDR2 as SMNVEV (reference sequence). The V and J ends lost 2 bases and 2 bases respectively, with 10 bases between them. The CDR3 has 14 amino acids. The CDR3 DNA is TGTGCCAGCAGTTTAAAGCGGGCTACCTACGAGCAGTACTTC. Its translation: CASSLKRATYEQYF.

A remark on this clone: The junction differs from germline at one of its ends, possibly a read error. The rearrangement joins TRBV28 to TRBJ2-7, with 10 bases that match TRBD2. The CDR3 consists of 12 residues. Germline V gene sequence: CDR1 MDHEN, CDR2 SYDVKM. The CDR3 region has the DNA TGTGCCAGCAGAGAACCAGCGGGAGGGCCTTTCTTC. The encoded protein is CASREPAGGPFF.

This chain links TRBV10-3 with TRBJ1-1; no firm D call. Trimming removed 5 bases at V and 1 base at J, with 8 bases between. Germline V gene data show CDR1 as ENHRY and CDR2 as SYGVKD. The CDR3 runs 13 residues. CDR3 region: CAISQTQNTEAFF. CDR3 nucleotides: TGTGCCATCAGTCAGACCCAGAACACTGAAGCTTTCTTT.

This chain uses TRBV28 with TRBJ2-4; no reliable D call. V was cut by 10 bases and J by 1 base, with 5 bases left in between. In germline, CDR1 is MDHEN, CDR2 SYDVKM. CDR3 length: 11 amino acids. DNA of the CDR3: TGTGCCACCGGGGCCAAAAACATTCAGTACTTC. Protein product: CATGAKNIQYF.

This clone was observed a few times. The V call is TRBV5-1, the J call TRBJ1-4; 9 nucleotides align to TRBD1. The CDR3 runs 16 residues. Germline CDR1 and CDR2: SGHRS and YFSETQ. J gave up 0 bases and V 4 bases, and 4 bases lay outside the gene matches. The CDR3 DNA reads TGCGCCAGCAGCGTCGGACAGGGGCCAACTAATGAAAAACTGTTTTTT. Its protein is CASSVGQGPTNEKLFF.

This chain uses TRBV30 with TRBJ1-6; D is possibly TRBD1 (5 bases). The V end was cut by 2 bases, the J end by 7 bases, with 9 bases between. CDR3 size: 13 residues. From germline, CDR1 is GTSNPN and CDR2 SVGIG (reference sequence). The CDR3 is CAWSPGLNSPLHF. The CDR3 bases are TGTGCCTGGAGTCCGGGACTGAATTCACCCCTCCACTTT. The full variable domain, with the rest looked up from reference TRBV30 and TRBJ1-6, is SQTIHQWPATLVQPVGSPLSLECTVEGTSNPNLYWYRQAAGRGLQLLFYSVGIGQISSEVPQNLSASRPQDRQFILSSKKLLLSDSGFYLCAWSPGLNSPLHFGNGTRLTVT.

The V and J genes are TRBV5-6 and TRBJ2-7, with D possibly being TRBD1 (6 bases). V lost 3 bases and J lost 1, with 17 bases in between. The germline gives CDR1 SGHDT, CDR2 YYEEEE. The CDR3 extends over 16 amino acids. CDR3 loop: CASSYWWDTSSYEQYF. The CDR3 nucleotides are TGTGCCAGCAGCTACTGGTGGGACACCTCTTCCTACGAGCAGTACTTC. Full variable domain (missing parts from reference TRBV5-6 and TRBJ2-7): DAGVTQSPTHLIKTRGQQVTLRCSPKSGHDTVSWYQQALGQGPQFIFQYYEEEERQRGNFPDRFSGHQFPNYSSELNVNALLLGDSALYLCASSYWWDTSSYEQYFGPGTRLTVT.

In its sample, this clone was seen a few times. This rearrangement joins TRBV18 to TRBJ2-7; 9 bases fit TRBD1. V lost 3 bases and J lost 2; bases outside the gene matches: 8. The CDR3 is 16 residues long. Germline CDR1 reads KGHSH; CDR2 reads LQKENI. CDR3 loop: CASSPGRDRVPYEQYF. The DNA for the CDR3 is TGTGCCAGCTCACCTGGCCGGGACAGGGTCCCCTACGAGCAGTACTTC.

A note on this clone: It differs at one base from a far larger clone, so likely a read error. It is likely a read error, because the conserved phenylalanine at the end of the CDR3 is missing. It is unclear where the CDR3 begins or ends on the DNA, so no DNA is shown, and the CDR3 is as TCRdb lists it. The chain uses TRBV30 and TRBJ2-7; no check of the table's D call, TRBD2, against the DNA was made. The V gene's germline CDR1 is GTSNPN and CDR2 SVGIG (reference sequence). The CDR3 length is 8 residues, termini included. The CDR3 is CAWSLAYL.

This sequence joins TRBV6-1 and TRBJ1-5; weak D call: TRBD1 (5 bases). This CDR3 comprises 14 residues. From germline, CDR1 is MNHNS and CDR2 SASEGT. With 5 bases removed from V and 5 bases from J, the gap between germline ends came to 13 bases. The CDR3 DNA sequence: TGTGCCAGCAGTATCAGGGTACGGGATCAGCCCCAGCATTTT. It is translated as CASSIRVRDQPQHF.

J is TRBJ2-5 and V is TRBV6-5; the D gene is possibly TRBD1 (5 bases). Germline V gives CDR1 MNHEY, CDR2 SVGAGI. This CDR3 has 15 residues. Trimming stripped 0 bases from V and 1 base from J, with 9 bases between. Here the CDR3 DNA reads TGTGCCAGCAGTTACTCGTTCACAGGCCAAGAGACCCAGTACTTC. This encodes CASSYSFTGQETQYF.

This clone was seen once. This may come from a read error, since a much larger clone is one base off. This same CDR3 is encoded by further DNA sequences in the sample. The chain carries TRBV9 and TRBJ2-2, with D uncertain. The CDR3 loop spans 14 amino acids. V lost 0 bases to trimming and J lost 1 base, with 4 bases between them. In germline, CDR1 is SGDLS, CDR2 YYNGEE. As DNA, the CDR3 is TGTGCCAGCAGCGTAGTTGGGAACACCGGGGAGCTGTTTTTT. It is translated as CASSVVGNTGELFF.

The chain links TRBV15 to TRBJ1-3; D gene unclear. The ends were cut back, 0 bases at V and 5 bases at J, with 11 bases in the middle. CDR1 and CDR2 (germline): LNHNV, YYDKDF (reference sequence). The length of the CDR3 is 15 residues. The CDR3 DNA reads TGTGCCACCAGCAGAGATAATATTGGGAGAAACACCATATATTTT. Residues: CATSRDNIGRNTIYF.

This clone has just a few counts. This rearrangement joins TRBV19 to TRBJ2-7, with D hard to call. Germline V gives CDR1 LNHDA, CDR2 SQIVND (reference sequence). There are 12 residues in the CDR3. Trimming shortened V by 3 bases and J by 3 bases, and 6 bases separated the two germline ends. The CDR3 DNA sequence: TGTGCCAGTAGTATTTTGGGCTACGAGCAGTACTTC. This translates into CASSILGYEQYF.

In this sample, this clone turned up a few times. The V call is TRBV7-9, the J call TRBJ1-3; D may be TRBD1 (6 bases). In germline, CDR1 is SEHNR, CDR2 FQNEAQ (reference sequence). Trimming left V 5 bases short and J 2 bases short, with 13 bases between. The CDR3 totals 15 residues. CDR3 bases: TGTGCCAGCAGCATAACAGGGTTCACTGGAAACACCATATATTTT. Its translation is CASSITGFTGNTIYF.

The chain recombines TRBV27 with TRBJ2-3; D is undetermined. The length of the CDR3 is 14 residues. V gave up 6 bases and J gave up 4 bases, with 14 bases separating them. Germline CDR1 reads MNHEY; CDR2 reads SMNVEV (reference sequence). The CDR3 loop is CASSPVVQSDTQYF. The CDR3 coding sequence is TGTGCCAGCAGCCCCGTCGTACAGTCAGATACGCAGTATTTT.

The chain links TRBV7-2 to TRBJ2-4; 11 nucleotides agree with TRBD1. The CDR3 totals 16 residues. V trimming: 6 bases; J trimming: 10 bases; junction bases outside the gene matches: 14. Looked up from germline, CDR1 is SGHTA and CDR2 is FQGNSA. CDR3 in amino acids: CASRPFPGQGDIIQYF. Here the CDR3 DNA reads TGTGCCAGCAGACCCTTCCCGGGACAGGGGGATATAATTCAGTACTTC. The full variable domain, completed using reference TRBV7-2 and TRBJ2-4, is GAGVSQSPSNKVTEKGKDVELRCDPISGHTALYWYRQSLGQGLEFLIYFQGNSAPDKSGLPSDRFSAERTGGSVSTLTIQRTQQEDSAVYLCASRPFPGQGDIIQYFGAGTRLSVL.

The DNA of the CDR3 is TGTGCCAGCAGCTTAGGGTTTTACCAAGAGACCCAGTACTTC. It yields the protein CASSLGFYQETQYF. The V gene is TRBV7-2, the J gene TRBJ2-5; D call uncertain. Trimming shortened V by 1 base and J by 0 bases, and 6 bases separated the two germline ends. The CDR3 is 14 residues long. Germline values: CDR1 SGHTA, CDR2 FQGNSA.

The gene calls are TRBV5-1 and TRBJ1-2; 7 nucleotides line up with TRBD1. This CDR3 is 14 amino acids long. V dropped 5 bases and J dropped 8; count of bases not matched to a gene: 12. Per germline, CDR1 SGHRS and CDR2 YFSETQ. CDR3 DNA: TGCGCCAGCAGTGACCCGGGACAGATGTACGGCTACACCTTC. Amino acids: CASSDPGQMYGYTF.